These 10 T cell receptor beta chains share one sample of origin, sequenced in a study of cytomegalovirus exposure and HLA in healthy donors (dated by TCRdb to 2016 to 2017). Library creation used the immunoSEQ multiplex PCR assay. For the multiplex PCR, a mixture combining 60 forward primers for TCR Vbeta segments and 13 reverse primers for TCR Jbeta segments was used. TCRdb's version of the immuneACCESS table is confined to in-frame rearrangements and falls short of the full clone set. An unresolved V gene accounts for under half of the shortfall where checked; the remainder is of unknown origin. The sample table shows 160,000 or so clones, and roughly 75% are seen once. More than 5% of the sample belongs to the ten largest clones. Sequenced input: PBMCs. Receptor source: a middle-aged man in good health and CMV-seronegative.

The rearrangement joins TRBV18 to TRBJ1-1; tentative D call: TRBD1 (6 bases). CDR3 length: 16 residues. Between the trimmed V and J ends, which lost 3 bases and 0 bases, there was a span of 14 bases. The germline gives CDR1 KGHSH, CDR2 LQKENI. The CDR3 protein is CASSPGAGRLNTEAFF. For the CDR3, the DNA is TGTGCCAGCTCACCGGGGGCAGGGAGATTGAACACTGAAGCTTTCTTT.

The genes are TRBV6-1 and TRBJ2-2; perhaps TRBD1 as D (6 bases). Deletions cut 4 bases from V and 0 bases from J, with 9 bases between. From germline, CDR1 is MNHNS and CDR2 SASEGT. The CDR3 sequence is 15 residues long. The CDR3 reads CASSATGSNTGELFF. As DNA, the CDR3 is TGTGCCAGCAGTGCGACAGGTTCGAACACCGGGGAGCTGTTTTTT.

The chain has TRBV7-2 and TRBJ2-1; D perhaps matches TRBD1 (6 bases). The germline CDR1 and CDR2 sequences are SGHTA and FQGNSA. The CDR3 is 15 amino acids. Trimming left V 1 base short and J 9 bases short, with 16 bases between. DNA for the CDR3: TGTGCCAGCAGCTTAGTCGCCAGGGGTAGGGGTGAGCAGTTCTTC. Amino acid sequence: CASSLVARGRGEQFF.

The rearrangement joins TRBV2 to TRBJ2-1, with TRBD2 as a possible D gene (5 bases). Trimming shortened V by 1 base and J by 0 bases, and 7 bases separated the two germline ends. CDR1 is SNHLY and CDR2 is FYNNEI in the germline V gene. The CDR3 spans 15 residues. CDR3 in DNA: TGTGCCAGCAGTGAAGAGCGGCCCTCCTACAATGAGCAGTTCTTC. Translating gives CASSEERPSYNEQFF. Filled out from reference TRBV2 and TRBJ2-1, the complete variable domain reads EPEVTQTPSHQVTQMGQEVILRCVPISNHLYFYWYRQILGQKVEFLVSFYNNEISEKSEIFDDQFSVERPDGSNFTLKIRSTKLEDSAMYFCASSEERPSYNEQFFGPGTRLTVL.

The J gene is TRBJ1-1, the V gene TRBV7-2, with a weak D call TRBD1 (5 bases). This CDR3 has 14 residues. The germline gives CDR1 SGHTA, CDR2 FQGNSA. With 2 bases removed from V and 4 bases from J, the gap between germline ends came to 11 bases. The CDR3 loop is CASSLSSGGTEAFF. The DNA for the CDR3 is TGTGCCAGCAGCTTATCTTCGGGGGGCACTGAAGCTTTCTTT.

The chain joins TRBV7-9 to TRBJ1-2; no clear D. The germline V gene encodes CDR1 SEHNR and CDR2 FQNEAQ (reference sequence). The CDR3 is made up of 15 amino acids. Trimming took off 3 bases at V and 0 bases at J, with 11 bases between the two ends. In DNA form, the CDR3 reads TGTGCCAGCAGCTTTGCGGCAGCCCCTAACTATGGCTACACCTTC. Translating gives CASSFAAAPNYGYTF.

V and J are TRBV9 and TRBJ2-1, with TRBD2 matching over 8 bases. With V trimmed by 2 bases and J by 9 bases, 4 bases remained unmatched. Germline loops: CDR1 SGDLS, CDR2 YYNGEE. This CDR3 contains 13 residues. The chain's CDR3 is CASSVIAGTEQFF. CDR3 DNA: TGTGCCAGCAGCGTTATAGCGGGGACTGAGCAGTTCTTC.

CDR3 protein: CASMTGGGQETQYF. The CDR3 bases are TGCGCCAGCATGACGGGGGGAGGTCAAGAGACCCAGTACTTC. The chain joins TRBV5-1 to TRBJ2-5; 7 bases line up with TRBD2. V was clipped by 6 bases and J by 2 bases; unmatched bases: 7. The CDR3 is 14 residues long. Looked up from germline, CDR1 is SGHRS and CDR2 is YFSETQ. The complete variable domain, with remaining parts taken from reference TRBV5-1 and TRBJ2-5, reads KAGVTQTPRYLIKTRGQQVTLSCSPISGHRSVSWYQQTPGQGLQFLFEYFSETQRNKGNFPGRFSGRQFSNSRSEMNVSTLELGDSALYLCASMTGGGQETQYFGPGTRLLVL.

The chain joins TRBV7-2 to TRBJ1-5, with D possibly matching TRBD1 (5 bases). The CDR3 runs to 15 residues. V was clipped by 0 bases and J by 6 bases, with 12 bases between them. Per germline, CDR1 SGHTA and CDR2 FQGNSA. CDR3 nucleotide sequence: TGTGCCAGCAGCTTAGCGCTGGGGGGTACTCAGCCCCAGCATTTT. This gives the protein CASSLALGGTQPQHF. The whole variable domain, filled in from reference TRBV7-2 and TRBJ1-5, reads GAGVSQSPSNKVTEKGKDVELRCDPISGHTALYWYRQSLGQGLEFLIYFQGNSAPDKSGLPSDRFSAERTGGSVSTLTIQRTQQEDSAVYLCASSLALGGTQPQHFGDGTRLSIL.

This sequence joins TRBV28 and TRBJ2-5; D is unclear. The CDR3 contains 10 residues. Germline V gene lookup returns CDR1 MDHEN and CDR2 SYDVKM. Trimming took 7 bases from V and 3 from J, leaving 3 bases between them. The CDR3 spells CASIKETQYF. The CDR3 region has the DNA TGTGCCAGCATAAAAGAGACCCAGTACTTC.